This T cell receptor (beta chain) was sequenced during a study of CD8 T cells in ankylosing spondylitis. Only a few counts were recorded for this clonotype. No antigen is known for it. Study conclusions and caveats: CD8+ cells made up the disease-linked clones, which were relatively rare in peripheral blood. Seemingly distinctive of ankylosing spondylitis blood was a TCR beta motif formed by eight highly homologous variants.

By quantitative 5'-RACE with molecular barcodes, the TCR beta libraries were made. TCRdb re-called the 5' RACE reads with MiXCR, one entry per CDR3 protein. The sample has about 400,000 distinct CDR3 sequences, around 20% seen once; the top ten hold around 13%. Specimen: blood, either unsorted or a sorted T cell fraction (not recorded which). This TCR derives from a male donor with ankylosing spondylitis or in good health (not recorded which).

As DNA, the CDR3 is TGCGCCAGCAGCCAAGAAGTCGTCGGCGAGCAGTTCTTC. Its protein product is CASSQEVVGEQFF. This chain joins TRBV4-1 and TRBJ2-1; D uncertain. V was pared by 0 bases and J by 10 bases, with 10 bases between. This CDR3 is built from 13 residues. Germline V gene data show CDR1 as MGHRA and CDR2 as YSYEKL.